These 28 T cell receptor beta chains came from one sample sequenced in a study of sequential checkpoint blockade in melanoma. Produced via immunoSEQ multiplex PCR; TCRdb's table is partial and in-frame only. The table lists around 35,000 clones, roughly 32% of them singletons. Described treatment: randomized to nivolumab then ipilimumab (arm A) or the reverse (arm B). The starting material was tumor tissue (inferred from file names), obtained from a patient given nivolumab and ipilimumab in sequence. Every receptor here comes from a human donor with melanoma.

CDR3 sequence: CASTPGLGYGYTF. In DNA, the CDR3 is TGTGCCAGCACCCCGGGACTAGGCTATGGCTACACCTTC. V and J are TRBV28 and TRBJ1-2, with D maybe TRBD1 (5 bases). CDR1 MDHEN and CDR2 SYDVKM come from the germline V gene. There are 13 residues in the CDR3. V lost 7 bases, J lost 4 bases, and 13 bases lay in between.

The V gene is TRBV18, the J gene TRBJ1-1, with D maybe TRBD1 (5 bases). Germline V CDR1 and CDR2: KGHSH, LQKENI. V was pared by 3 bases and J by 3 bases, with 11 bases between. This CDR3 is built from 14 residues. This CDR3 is CASSPVQGDTEAFF. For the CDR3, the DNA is TGTGCCAGCTCACCTGTCCAGGGAGACACTGAAGCTTTCTTT.

The CDR3 loop reads CSAAFVGRTGNTIYF. CDR3 DNA sequence: TGCAGCGCCGCCTTTGTAGGGCGCACTGGAAACACCATATATTTT. The chain carries TRBV29-1 and TRBJ1-3; D ambiguous. CDR1 is SQVTM and CDR2 is ANQGSEA in the germline V gene. Deletions cut 7 bases from V and 2 bases from J, with 18 bases between. The CDR3 extends over 15 amino acids.

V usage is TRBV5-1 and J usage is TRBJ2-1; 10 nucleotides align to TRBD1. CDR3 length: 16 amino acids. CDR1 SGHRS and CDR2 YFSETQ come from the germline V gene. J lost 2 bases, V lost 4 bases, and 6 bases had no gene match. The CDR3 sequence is CASSPGTGEAYNEQFF. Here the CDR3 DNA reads TGCGCCAGCAGCCCTGGGACAGGGGAAGCCTACAATGAGCAGTTCTTC. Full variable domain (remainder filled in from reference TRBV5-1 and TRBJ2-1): KAGVTQTPRYLIKTRGQQVTLSCSPISGHRSVSWYQQTPGQGLQFLFEYFSETQRNKGNFPGRFSGRQFSNSRSEMNVSTLELGDSALYLCASSPGTGEAYNEQFFGPGTRLTVL.

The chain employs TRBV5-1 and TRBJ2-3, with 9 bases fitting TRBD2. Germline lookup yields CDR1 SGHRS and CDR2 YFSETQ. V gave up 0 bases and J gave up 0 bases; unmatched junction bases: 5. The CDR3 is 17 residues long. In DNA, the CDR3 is TGCGCCAGCAGCTTGGGGGCTAGCGGGGCCAGCACAGATACGCAGTATTTT. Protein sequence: CASSLGASGASTDTQYF.

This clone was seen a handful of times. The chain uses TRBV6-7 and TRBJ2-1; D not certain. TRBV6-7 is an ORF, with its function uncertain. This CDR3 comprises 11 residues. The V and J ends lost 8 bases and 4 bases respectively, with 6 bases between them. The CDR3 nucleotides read TGTGCCAGCCTTGCGTACAATGAGCAGTTCTTC. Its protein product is CASLAYNEQFF.

CDR3: CAISESRVGTEAFF. The CDR3 DNA is TGTGCCATCAGTGAGTCGAGGGTGGGCACTGAAGCTTTCTTT. The chain carries TRBV10-3 and TRBJ1-1, with D unclear. Between the trimmed V and J ends, which lost 0 bases and 4 bases, there was a span of 9 bases. Germline V gene sequence: CDR1 ENHRY, CDR2 SYGVKD. The CDR3 is 14 amino acids.

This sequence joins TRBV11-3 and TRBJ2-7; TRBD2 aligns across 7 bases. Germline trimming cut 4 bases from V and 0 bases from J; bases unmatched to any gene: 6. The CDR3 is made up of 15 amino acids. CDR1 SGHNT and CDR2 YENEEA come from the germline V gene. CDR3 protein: CASSSHWGGSYEQYF. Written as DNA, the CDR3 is TGTGCCAGCAGCTCTCATTGGGGGGGCTCCTACGAGCAGTACTTC.

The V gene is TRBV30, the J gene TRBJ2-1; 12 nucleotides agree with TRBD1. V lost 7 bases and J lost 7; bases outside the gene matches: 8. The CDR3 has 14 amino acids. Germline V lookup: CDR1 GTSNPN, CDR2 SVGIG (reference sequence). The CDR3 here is CASTGTGGSNEQFF. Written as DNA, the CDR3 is TGTGCCTCCACCGGGACAGGGGGCTCTAATGAGCAGTTCTTC.

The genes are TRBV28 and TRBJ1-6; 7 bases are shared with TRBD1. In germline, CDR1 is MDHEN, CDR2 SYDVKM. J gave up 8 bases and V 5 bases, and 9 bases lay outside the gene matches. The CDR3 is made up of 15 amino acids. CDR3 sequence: CASSPSYRGDSPLHF. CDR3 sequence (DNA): TGTGCCAGCAGTCCCTCTTACAGGGGTGATTCACCCCTCCACTTT.

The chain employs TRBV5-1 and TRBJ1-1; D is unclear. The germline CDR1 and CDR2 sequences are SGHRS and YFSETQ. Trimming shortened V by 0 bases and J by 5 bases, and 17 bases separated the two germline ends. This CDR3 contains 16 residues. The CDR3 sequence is CASSLVGWGAGTEAFF. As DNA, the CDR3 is TGCGCCAGCAGCTTGGTAGGGTGGGGTGCGGGGACTGAAGCTTTCTTT.

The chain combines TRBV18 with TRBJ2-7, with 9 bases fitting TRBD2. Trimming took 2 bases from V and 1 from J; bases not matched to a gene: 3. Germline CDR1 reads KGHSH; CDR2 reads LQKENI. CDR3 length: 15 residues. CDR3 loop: CASSPGLAGSYEQYF. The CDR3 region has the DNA TGTGCCAGCTCACCAGGTCTAGCGGGGTCCTACGAGCAGTACTTC.

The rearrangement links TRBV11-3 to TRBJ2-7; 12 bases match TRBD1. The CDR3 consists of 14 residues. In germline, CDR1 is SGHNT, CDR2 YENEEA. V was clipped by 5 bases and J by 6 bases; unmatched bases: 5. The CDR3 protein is CASSQGQGAAEQYF. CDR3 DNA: TGTGCCAGCAGCCAGGGACAGGGGGCGGCCGAGCAGTACTTC.

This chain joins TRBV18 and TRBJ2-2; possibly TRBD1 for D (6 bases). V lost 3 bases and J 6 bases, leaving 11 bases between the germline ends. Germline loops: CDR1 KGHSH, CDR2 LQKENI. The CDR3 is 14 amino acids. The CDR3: CASSPLRQAGELFF. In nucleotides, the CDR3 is TGTGCCAGCTCACCCCTCAGACAGGCCGGGGAGCTGTTTTTT. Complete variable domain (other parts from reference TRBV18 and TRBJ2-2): NAGVMQNPRHLVRRRGQEARLRCSPMKGHSHVYWYRQLPEEGLKFMVYLQKENIIDESGMPKERFSAEFPKEGPSILRIQQVVRGDSAAYFCASSPLRQAGELFFGEGSRLTVL.

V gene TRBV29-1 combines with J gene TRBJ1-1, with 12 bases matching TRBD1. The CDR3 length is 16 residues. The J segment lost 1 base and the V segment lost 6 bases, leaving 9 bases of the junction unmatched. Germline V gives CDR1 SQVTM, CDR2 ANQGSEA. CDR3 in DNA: TGCAGCGTACCCGGGACAGGGGGCTTTGGGAACACTGAAGCTTTCTTT. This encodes CSVPGTGGFGNTEAFF.

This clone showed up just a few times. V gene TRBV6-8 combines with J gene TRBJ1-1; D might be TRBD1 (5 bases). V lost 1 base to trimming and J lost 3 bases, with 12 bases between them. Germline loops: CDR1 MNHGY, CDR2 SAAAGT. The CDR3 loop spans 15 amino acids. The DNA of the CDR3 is TGTGCCAGCAGTTACTTTCCGGGGGATCACACTGAAGCTTTCTTT. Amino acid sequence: CASSYFPGDHTEAFF.

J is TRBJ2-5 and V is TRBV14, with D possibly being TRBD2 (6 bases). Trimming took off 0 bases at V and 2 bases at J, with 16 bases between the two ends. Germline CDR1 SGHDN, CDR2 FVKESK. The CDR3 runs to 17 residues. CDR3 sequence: CASSQEGMRGLQETQYF. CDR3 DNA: TGTGCCAGCAGCCAAGAAGGGATGCGGGGACTTCAAGAGACCCAGTACTTC.

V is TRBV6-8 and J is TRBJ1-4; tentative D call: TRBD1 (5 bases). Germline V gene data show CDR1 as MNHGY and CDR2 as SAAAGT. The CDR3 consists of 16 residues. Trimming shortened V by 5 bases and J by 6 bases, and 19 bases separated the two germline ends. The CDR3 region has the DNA TGTGCCAGCAGTAAACCCCGTGGGGGGAGGGATGAAAAACTGTTTTTT. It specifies CASSKPRGGRDEKLFF.

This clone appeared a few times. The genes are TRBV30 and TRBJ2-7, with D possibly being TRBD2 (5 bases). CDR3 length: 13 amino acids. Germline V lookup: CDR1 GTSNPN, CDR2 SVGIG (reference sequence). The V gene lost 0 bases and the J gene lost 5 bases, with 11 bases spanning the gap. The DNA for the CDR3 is TGTGCCTGGAGTGTAACCGGGGTGAACGAGCAGTACTTC. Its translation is CAWSVTGVNEQYF.

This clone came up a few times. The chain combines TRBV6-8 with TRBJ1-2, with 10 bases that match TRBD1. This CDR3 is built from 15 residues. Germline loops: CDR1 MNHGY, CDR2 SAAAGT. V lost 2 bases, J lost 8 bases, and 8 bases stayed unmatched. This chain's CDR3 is CASSYGTGDTKGYTF. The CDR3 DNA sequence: TGTGCCAGCAGTTACGGGACAGGGGATACGAAAGGCTACACCTTC.

The CDR3, as DNA: TGTGCTAGTGGAAACTCAGGGAACACTGAAGCTTTCTTT. It is translated as CASGNSGNTEAFF. The chain employs TRBV12-5 and TRBJ1-1, with D uncertain. This CDR3 contains 13 residues. CDR1 and CDR2 from the germline V gene are LGHNT and FRNRAP. Deletions cut 6 bases from V and 1 base from J, with 9 bases between.

CDR3 in amino acids: CASSDTAGGETQYF. In nucleotides, the CDR3 is TGTGCCAGCAGTGACACGGCAGGGGGAGAGACCCAGTACTTC. This sequence joins TRBV25-1 and TRBJ2-5; the match to TRBD1 covers 7 bases. V gave up 3 bases and J gave up 4 bases; unmatched junction bases: 5. The CDR3 extends over 14 amino acids. The germline V gene encodes CDR1 MGHDK and CDR2 SYGVNS.

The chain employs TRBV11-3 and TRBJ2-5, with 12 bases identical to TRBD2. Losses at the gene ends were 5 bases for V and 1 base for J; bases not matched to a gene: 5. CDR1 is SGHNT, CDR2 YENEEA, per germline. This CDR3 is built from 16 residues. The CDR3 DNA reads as TGTGCCAGCAGCCAGACTAGCGGGGGCCTCCAAGAGACCCAGTACTTC. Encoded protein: CASSQTSGGLQETQYF.

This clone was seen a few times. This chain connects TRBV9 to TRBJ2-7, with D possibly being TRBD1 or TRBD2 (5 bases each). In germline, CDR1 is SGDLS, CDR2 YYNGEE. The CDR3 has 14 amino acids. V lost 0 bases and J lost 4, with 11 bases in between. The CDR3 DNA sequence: TGTGCCAGCAGCGTAGGAGGGGTAGGGTACGAGCAGTACTTC. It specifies CASSVGGVGYEQYF.

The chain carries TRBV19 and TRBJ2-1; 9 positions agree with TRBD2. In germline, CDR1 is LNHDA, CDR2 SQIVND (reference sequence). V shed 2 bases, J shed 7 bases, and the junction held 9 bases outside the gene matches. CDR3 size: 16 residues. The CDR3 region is CASSISLAGNRNEQFF. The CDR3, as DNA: TGTGCCAGTAGTATAAGTCTAGCGGGAAATAGGAATGAGCAGTTCTTC.

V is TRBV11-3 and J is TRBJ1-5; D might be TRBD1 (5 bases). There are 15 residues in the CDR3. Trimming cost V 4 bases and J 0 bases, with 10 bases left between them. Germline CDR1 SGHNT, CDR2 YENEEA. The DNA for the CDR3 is TGTGCCAGCAGCTCTCAGGGTTATAGCAATCAGCCCCAGCATTTT. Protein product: CASSSQGYSNQPQHF. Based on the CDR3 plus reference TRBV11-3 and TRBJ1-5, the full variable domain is EAGVVQSPRYKIIEKKQPVAFWCNPISGHNTLYWYLQNLGQGPELLIRYENEEAVDDSQLPKDRFSAERLKGVDSTLKIQPAELGDSAVYLCASSSQGYSNQPQHFGDGTRLSIL.

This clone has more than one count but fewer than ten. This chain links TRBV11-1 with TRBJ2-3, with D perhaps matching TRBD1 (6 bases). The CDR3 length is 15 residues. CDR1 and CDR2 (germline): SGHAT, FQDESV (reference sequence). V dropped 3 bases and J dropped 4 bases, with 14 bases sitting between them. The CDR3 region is CASSLEVRGPDTQYF. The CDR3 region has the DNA TGTGCCAGCAGCTTGGAGGTCAGGGGCCCAGATACGCAGTATTTT.

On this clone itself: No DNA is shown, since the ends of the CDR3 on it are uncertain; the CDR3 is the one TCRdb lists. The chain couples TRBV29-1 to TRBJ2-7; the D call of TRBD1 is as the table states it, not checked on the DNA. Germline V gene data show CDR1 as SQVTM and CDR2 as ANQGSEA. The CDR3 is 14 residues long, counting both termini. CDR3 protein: CSVGPGQLAYEQYF.